This T cell receptor (beta chain) was observed in a study of blood T cells in healthy people across ages (dated by TCRdb to between 2014 and 2016). Turning to the overall study: In model experiments, template switching captured roughly one uniquely barcoded TCR beta cDNA molecule for every two T cells. To track age-related changes in TCR beta repertoire diversity, the study relied on deep sequencing normalized with unique cDNA molecular identifiers. The donors were divided into four age groups: young (average around 16 years), middle-aged (around 41), aged (about 60) and long-lived (82). Donors of different ages were randomly distributed across sequencing lanes to avoid experimental bias. Two additional independent replicas of 1 million unique cDNA reads from the same blood draw were analyzed for two donors (one aged 18 to 29 and one aged 80 or older).

In this sample, this clonotype turned up a few times. No antigen is known for it. The input lacks base qualities; no much larger clone sits a single base away. Systemically healthy Caucasian individuals from Russia, around 39 in total and aged roughly 6 to 100 years, were included as donors. Approximately 10 milliliters of peripheral blood were collected from each donor into EDTA-treated Vacutainer tubes. Ficoll-Paque density-gradient centrifugation was used to isolate PBMCs, with at least 6 million obtained per sample. Total RNA was extracted from PBMCs with Trizol reagent, with at least 6 micrograms obtained per sample. For every donor, flow cytometry on a PBMC aliquot measured the percentage of naive CD45RAhigh/CD27high T cells. To prepare the library, 5' RACE was applied. This sample was sequenced with an Illumina HiSeq 2500. A second PCR of about 6 to 11 cycles was run with a J-beta primer mix and a sample-barcoded 5' primer. A unique molecular identifier was introduced onto each TCR beta cDNA molecule by a template-switch 5' adaptor carrying 12 random nucleotides. At least 3 million CDR3-containing paired-end reads were obtained from each sample. First-strand cDNA synthesis was performed from all RNA using the Mint cDNA synthesis kit, with priming by a TRBC-specific oligonucleotide. Following uracil-DNA glycosylase treatment, a first 18-cycle PCR with universal primers M1SS and BC2_uni_R was performed on all cDNA. Per the authors' processing: For normalization, 1 million high-quality reads, each with a distinct molecular identifier, were randomly selected from each sample. Reads sharing molecular identifiers were discarded rather than binned into consensus sequences. MiTCR, set to a Q25 quality threshold and the strictest error-elimination algorithm, was used for CDR3 identification, clonotype clustering and error correction. Lower-bound total TCR beta diversity was estimated with a nonparametric unseen species model using Euler transformation. Using fastp at Q25 and MiXCR, TCRdb reprocessed the public reads and kept productive beta chains. Entries are consolidated by CDR3 protein sequence, retaining the most common genes and DNA. The V and J calls here are based on TCRdb, not the publication. This sample lists roughly 1.5 million distinct CDR3 sequences; roughly two fifths were detected once. The top ten clonotypes cover more than 4% of the sample.

Broad study findings and their caveats: As age increased, observed TCR beta diversity per million T cells dropped in a roughly linear way, and a significant reduction was already evident by age 40. Compared with the aged group, more naive CD4+ T cells, fewer expanded clones and increased TCR diversity were shown by the long-lived group, suggesting age selection. There was a strong correlation between observed TCR beta diversity and the percentage of naive T cells measured by flow cytometry. Estimates of total diversity from one million sequenced T cells were regarded as lower bounds and underestimates. The CMV infection status of donors was not known, potentially confounding age-related changes in expanded clonotypes. Conclusive comparison of naive and antigen-experienced compartments was prevented by the profiling of bulk unsorted PBMCs.

This TCR was recovered from a woman aged 18 to 35 in good health. Sequenced material: blood.

The encoded CDR3 is CASTPLRLEGETQYF. In nucleotides, the sequence is TGTGCCAGCACCCCTCTGAGACTAGAGGGTGAGACCCAGTACTTC. The rearranged segments are TRBV7-6 and TRBJ2-5; tentative D gene TRBD2, with 6 bases matching. Trimming removed 7 bases from V and 5 bases from J, leaving 20 bases between the germline ends. Based on the germline V gene, the CDR1 and CDR2 sequences are SGHVS and FNYEAQ. Reading from cysteine to phenylalanine, the CDR3 counts 15 amino acids. This entry keeps only the CDR3 DNA: 45 bases, framed from base 1.